The 20 T cell receptor beta chains reported below all come from one sample, sequenced in a study of blood T cell repertoires in COVID-19. Generated by immunoSEQ multiplex PCR, the TCRdb table keeps only in-frame clones and is missing some. The data show 100,000 to 120,000 clones, with 70% to 90% seen just once and more than 7% held by the top ten. The sequencing input was peripheral blood. These receptors all stem from a woman in her seventies who had recovered from COVID-19.

The chain employs TRBV20-1 and TRBJ2-7, with 8 bases identical to TRBD1. Looked up from germline, CDR1 is DFQATT and CDR2 is SNEGSKA (reference sequence). CDR3 length: 10 amino acids. Trimming removed 7 bases from V and 11 bases from J; junction bases left unmatched: 7. CDR3 nucleotide sequence: TGCAGTGGTCTGGACAGGGAGGAGTACTTC. This sequence encodes CSGLDREEYF.

This chain links TRBV12-3 or TRBV12-4 with TRBJ2-3; D call uncertain. This CDR3 contains 12 residues. The V end was cut by 3 bases, the J end by 3 bases, with 4 bases between. CDR3 coding DNA: TGTGCCAGCAGTTTCGGGACAGATACGCAGTATTTT. Translated: CASSFGTDTQYF.

This clone appeared a single time. Here the CDR3 reads CASSVGAQGFEPQHF. As DNA, the CDR3 is TGTGCCAGCAGCGTAGGGGCACAGGGCTTTGAGCCCCAGCATTTT. The rearrangement links TRBV9 to TRBJ1-5; weak D call: TRBD1 (6 bases). This CDR3 region has 15 residues. The germline V gene has CDR1 SGDLS and CDR2 YYNGEE. Trimming cost V 0 bases and J 8 bases, with 15 bases left between them.

Concerning this clone: The same CDR3 is also encoded by other DNA sequences in this sample. The V call is TRBV3-1 (or the pseudogene TRBV3-2), the J call TRBJ1-4, with D uncertain. CDR1 is LGHDT, CDR2 YNNKEL, per germline (reference sequence). The CDR3 sequence is 12 residues long. Trimming removed 4 bases at V and 4 bases at J, with 4 bases between. This chain's CDR3 is CASSLGNEKLFF. CDR3 coding DNA: TGTGCCAGCAGCCTCGGTAATGAAAAACTGTTTTTT.

The J gene is TRBJ1-4, the V gene TRBV24-1; the D is unclear. The germline CDR1 and CDR2 sequences are KGHDR and SFDVKD. Between the trimmed V and J ends, which lost 0 bases and 10 bases, there was a span of 5 bases. The CDR3 loop spans 12 amino acids. The CDR3 bases are TGTGCCACCAGTGATTTGCGGGGAAAACTGTTTTTT. Its protein product is CATSDLRGKLFF.

The chain couples TRBV4-2 to TRBJ2-7; TRBD2 is a possible D gene (6 bases). Trimming shortened V by 1 base and J by 4 bases, and 17 bases separated the two germline ends. Germline CDR1 is LGHNA and CDR2 is YNFKEQ. The CDR3 is 16 residues long. This chain's CDR3 is CASSQAGSGGMYEQYF. CDR3 bases: TGTGCCAGCAGCCAAGCGGGCAGTGGGGGGATGTACGAGCAGTACTTC.

The gene calls are TRBV9 and TRBJ2-5; 7 bases are a match to TRBD1. Germline trimming cut 5 bases from V and 5 bases from J; bases unmatched to any gene: 6. Germline V gives CDR1 SGDLS, CDR2 YYNGEE. There are 13 residues in the CDR3. The chain's CDR3 is CASSPGQFETQYF. The CDR3 DNA reads as TGTGCCAGCAGTCCGGGACAGTTCGAGACCCAGTACTTC. The full variable domain, rest sourced from reference TRBV9 and TRBJ2-5, is DSGVTQTPKHLITATGQRVTLRCSPRSGDLSVYWYQQSLDQGLQFLIQYYNGEERAKGNILERFSAQQFPDLHSELNLSSLELGDSALYFCASSPGQFETQYFGPGTRLLVL.

The chain couples TRBV7-2 to TRBJ2-2, with unresolved D. The CDR3 sequence is 13 residues long. V was clipped by 0 bases and J by 7 bases, with 6 bases between them. Germline assignment: CDR1 SGHTA and CDR2 FQGNSA. The CDR3 DNA follows: TGTGCCAGCAGCTTAGCGCGGCGCGGGGAGCTGTTTTTT. It codes for CASSLARRGELFF.

The J gene is TRBJ2-4, the V gene TRBV5-4, with 8 bases identical to TRBD1. The CDR3 is made up of 15 amino acids. Germline V lookup: CDR1 SGHNT, CDR2 YYREEE (reference sequence). Trimming took 0 bases from V and 9 from J; bases not matched to a gene: 8. Written as DNA, the CDR3 is TGTGCCAGCAGCTTGGCTACAGGGGGTTTGGGCATTCAGTACTTC. Protein sequence: CASSLATGGLGIQYF.

The J gene is TRBJ1-2, the V gene TRBV2, with D unresolved. The CDR3 runs 15 residues. Germline CDR1 SNHLY, CDR2 FYNNEI. V lost 5 bases and J 0 bases, leaving 13 bases between the germline ends. CDR3 bases: TGTGCCAGCAGTTGGGCACAGCCAACTAACTATGGCTACACCTTC. Protein: CASSWAQPTNYGYTF.

This chain connects TRBV18 to TRBJ2-2; D call uncertain. V gave up 6 bases and J gave up 6 bases, with 20 bases separating them. CDR3 length equals 16 residues. Germline CDR1 KGHSH, CDR2 LQKENI. The CDR3 region has the DNA TGTGCCAGCTCCGGATCGGCAGGATTTGGGCCCGGGGAGCTGTTTTTT. Protein: CASSGSAGFGPGELFF.

This rearrangement joins TRBV5-8 to TRBJ2-2; 11 bases are a match to TRBD2. V was clipped by 3 bases and J by 12 bases; unmatched bases: 10. CDR1 and CDR2 (germline): SGHTS, YDEGEE. The CDR3 consists of 15 residues. CDR3 DNA sequence: TGTGCCAGCAGCTACACTACTAGCGGGAGAAGGCAGCTGTTTTTT. Protein product: CASSYTTSGRRQLFF.

The chain combines TRBV6-5 with TRBJ1-1, with 8 positions matching TRBD1. The germline V gene encodes CDR1 MNHEY and CDR2 SVGAGI. Trimming cost V 0 bases and J 0 bases; bases outside gene matches: 3. There are 16 residues in the CDR3. The CDR3 region has the DNA TGTGCCAGCAGTTACTCCTACAGGGGGTTGAACACTGAAGCTTTCTTT. As protein: CASSYSYRGLNTEAFF.

V and J are TRBV2 and TRBJ1-2; no clear D gene. CDR1 is SNHLY, CDR2 FYNNEI, per germline. CDR3 length equals 11 residues. The ends were cut back, 4 bases at V and 5 bases at J, with 5 bases in the middle. Here the CDR3 reads CASSVRYGYTF. CDR3 DNA sequence: TGTGCCAGCAGTGTGCGGTATGGCTACACCTTC.

The V gene is TRBV4-1, the J gene TRBJ1-5; TRBD1 agrees at 9 bases. The germline V gene encodes CDR1 MGHRA and CDR2 YSYEKL. With 4 bases clipped from V and 4 bases from J, the junction kept 2 bases outside the gene matches. The CDR3 totals 14 residues. In DNA form, the CDR3 reads TGCGCCAGCAGCCCACAGGGGGCTAATCAGCCCCAGCATTTT. Amino acid sequence: CASSPQGANQPQHF.

This sequence joins TRBV18 and TRBJ2-7, with 11 bases matching TRBD2. The CDR3 consists of 15 residues. Germline-derived CDR1 and CDR2 are KGHSH and LQKENI. Trimming removed 6 bases from V and 0 bases from J; junction bases left unmatched: 4. The CDR3 here is CASSPSGGNSYEQYF. In nucleotides, the CDR3 is TGTGCCAGCTCCCCTAGCGGGGGGAACTCCTACGAGCAGTACTTC.

Comment on this clone: The sample carries other DNA sequences with the same CDR3. V and J are TRBV3-1 (or the pseudogene TRBV3-2) and TRBJ1-5; D remains unclear. The CDR3 has 15 residues. CDR1 LGHDT and CDR2 YNNKEL come from the germline V gene (reference sequence). The germline V and J ends were trimmed by 1 base and 1 base, with 8 bases remaining between them. CDR3 in DNA: TGTGCCAGCAGCCAAGCCGGGAACAGCAATCAGCCCCAGCATTTT. Protein product: CASSQAGNSNQPQHF.

This CDR3 reads CASSQVSGTSSGANVLTF. In DNA, the CDR3 is TGCGCCAGCAGCCAAGTATCGGGAACCAGCTCTGGGGCCAACGTCCTGACTTTC. The rearrangement links TRBV4-1 to TRBJ2-6; D is possibly TRBD2 (5 bases). Germline CDR1 MGHRA, CDR2 YSYEKL. The V end lost 1 base, the J end lost 0 bases, and 13 bases lay between the germline ends. This CDR3 contains 18 residues.

The gene calls are TRBV27 and TRBJ2-7; D uncertain. The CDR3 covers 13 residues. Germline V CDR1 and CDR2: MNHEY, SMNVEV (reference sequence). V lost 2 bases and J lost 2, with 7 bases in between. CDR3 nucleotide sequence: TGTGCCAGCAGTTTAACGCGAACCTACGAGCAGTACTTC. As protein: CASSLTRTYEQYF.

This sequence joins TRBV4-3 and TRBJ2-2; 8 bases agree with TRBD2. Trimming took 0 bases from V and 3 from J; bases not matched to a gene: 12. The CDR3 totals 19 residues. Germline CDR1 reads LGHNA; CDR2 reads YSLEER. The CDR3 DNA reads as TGCGCCAGCAGCCAAGATCAAGGACTAGTCGGGAGGGACACCGGGGAGCTGTTTTTT. This translates into CASSQDQGLVGRDTGELFF.